What follows are 8 T cell receptor beta chains derived from one specimen sequenced in a study of shared clonotypes between healthy human individuals. TCRdb's table, derived via immunoSEQ multiplex PCR, lists solely in-frame clones and lacks some. Seen here are 450,000 to 650,000 clones, around 78% observed once, and the top ten hold about 12%. The sample comprised PBMCs. The receptors were gathered from a middle-aged woman in good health. Some clones in this sample may be carry-over from other donors' samples.

The gene calls are TRBV2 and TRBJ2-2, with D possibly being TRBD1 or TRBD2 (5 bases each). V lost 4 bases, J lost 2 bases, and 17 bases lay in between. Germline V gene sequence: CDR1 SNHLY, CDR2 FYNNEI. The CDR3 totals 17 residues. The CDR3: CASSASLGPLNTGELFF. In DNA, the CDR3 is TGTGCCAGCAGTGCGTCTTTGGGACCACTAAACACCGGGGAGCTGTTTTTT.

This rearrangement joins TRBV5-1 to TRBJ2-1; TRBD2 matches at 10 bases. The V gene's germline CDR1 is SGHRS and CDR2 YFSETQ. The CDR3 contains 14 residues. After removal of 0 bases from V and 15 bases from J, the junction contained 9 bases not matched to a gene. Written as DNA, the CDR3 is TGCGCCAGCAGCTTGGATCCCGGGACTAGCGACCCGTTCTTC. This sequence encodes CASSLDPGTSDPFF. Based on the CDR3 plus reference TRBV5-1 and TRBJ2-1, the full variable domain is KAGVTQTPRYLIKTRGQQVTLSCSPISGHRSVSWYQQTPGQGLQFLFEYFSETQRNKGNFPGRFSGRQFSNSRSEMNVSTLELGDSALYLCASSLDPGTSDPFFGPGTRLTVL.

V usage is TRBV4-3 and J usage is TRBJ2-3; D unclear. Germline loops: CDR1 LGHNA, CDR2 YSLEER. Trimming took off 1 base at V and 2 bases at J, with 4 bases between the two ends. This CDR3 is built from 13 residues. As DNA, the CDR3 is TGCGCCAGCAGCCAAGGGCACACAGATACGCAGTATTTT. It encodes CASSQGHTDTQYF.

The chain carries TRBV7-9 and TRBJ2-1; a weak D match, TRBD2 (6 bases). V gave up 3 bases and J gave up 5 bases, with 14 bases separating them. This CDR3 comprises 15 residues. In germline, CDR1 is SEHNR, CDR2 FQNEAQ (reference sequence). CDR3 amino acids: CASSLVTGVNNEQFF. The CDR3 coding sequence is TGTGCCAGCAGCTTGGTCACGGGAGTAAACAATGAGCAGTTCTTC. Using reference TRBV7-9 and TRBJ2-1 for the parts outside the CDR3, the full variable domain is DTGVSQNPRHKITKRGQNVTFRCDPISEHNRLYWYRQTLGQGPEFLTYFQNEAQLEKSRLLSDRFSAERPKGSFSTLEIQRTEQGDSAMYLCASSLVTGVNNEQFFGPGTRLTVL.

Details on this clone: A far larger clone is a single base away, which makes a read error likely. This chain links TRBV29-1 with TRBJ1-1, with TRBD1 as a possible D gene (6 bases). The germline V gene has CDR1 SQVTM and CDR2 ANQGSEA. The CDR3 covers 11 residues. The V gene lost 5 bases and the J gene lost 4 bases, with 8 bases spanning the gap. DNA of the CDR3: TGCAGCGTTTCAGGGGCCACTGAAGCTTTCTTT. Amino acid sequence: CSVSGATEAFF.

This chain joins TRBV9 and TRBJ2-7, with 14 bases that match TRBD2. With 0 bases clipped from V and 2 bases from J, the junction kept 7 bases outside the gene matches. CDR1 and CDR2 (germline): SGDLS, YYNGEE. This CDR3 region has 18 residues. The CDR3, as DNA: TGTGCCAGCAGCGTAGGACTAGCGGGAGGGCCTGGGACCTACGAGCAGTACTTC. This codes for CASSVGLAGGPGTYEQYF.

This chain uses TRBV7-9 with TRBJ2-7, with a tentative D call TRBD1 (6 bases). CDR3 length equals 13 residues. V was pared by 2 bases and J by 6 bases, with 11 bases between. Germline CDR1 is SEHNR and CDR2 is FQNEAQ (reference sequence). The CDR3 spells CASSLTGLPEQYF. The DNA for the CDR3 is TGTGCCAGCAGCTTAACAGGGCTACCCGAGCAGTACTTC.

The V and J genes are TRBV2 and TRBJ2-2; 9 bases are a match to TRBD2. This CDR3 contains 14 residues. V lost 6 bases to trimming and J lost 8 bases; unmatched junction nucleotides: 7. From germline, CDR1 is SNHLY and CDR2 FYNNEI. The CDR3: CASSPSGRTGELFF. CDR3 bases: TGTGCCAGCAGCCCCAGCGGGAGGACGGGGGAGCTGTTTTTT. The complete variable domain, with remaining parts taken from reference TRBV2 and TRBJ2-2, reads EPEVTQTPSHQVTQMGQEVILRCVPISNHLYFYWYRQILGQKVEFLVSFYNNEISEKSEIFDDQFSVERPDGSNFTLKIRSTKLEDSAMYFCASSPSGRTGELFFGEGSRLTVL.